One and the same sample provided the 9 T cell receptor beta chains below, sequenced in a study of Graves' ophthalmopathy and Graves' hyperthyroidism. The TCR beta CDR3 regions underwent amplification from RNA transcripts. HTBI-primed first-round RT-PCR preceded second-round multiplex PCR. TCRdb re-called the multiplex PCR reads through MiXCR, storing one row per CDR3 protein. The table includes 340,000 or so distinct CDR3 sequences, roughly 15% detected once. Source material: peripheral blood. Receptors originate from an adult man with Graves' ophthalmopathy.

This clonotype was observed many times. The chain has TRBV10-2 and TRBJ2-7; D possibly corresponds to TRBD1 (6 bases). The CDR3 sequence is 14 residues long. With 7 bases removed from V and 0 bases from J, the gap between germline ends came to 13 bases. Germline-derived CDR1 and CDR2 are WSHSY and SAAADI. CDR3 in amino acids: CASKRDTSSYEQYF. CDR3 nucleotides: TGCGCCAGCAAACGGGACACAAGCTCCTACGAGCAGTACTTC.

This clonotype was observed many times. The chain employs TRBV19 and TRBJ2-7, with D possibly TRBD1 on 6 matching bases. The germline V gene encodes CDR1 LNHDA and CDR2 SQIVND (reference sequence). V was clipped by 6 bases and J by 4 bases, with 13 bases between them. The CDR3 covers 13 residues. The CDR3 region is CASSGDTVYEQYF. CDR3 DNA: TGTGCCAGTAGCGGGGACACCGTGTACGAGCAGTACTTC.

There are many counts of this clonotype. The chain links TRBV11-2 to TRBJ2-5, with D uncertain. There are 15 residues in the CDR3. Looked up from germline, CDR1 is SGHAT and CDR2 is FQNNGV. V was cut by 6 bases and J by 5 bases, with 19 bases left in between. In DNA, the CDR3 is TGTGCCAGCAGTATAGAGTACTACTCAATGGAGACCCAGTACTTC. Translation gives CASSIEYYSMETQYF.

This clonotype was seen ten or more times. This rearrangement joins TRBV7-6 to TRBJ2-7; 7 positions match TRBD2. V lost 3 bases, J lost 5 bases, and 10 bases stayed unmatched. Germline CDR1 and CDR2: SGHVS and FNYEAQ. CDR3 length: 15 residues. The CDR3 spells CASSLGGSEYDEQYF. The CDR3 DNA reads TGTGCCAGCAGCTTGGGAGGGAGTGAGTACGACGAGCAGTACTTC.

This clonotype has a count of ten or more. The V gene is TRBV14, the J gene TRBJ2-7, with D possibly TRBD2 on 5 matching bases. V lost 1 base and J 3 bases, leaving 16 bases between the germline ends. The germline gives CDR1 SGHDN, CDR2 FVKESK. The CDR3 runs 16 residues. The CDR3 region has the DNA TGTGCCAGCAGCCAAGCGATAATGGCAGACTACTACGAGCAGTACTTC. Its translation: CASSQAIMADYYEQYF.

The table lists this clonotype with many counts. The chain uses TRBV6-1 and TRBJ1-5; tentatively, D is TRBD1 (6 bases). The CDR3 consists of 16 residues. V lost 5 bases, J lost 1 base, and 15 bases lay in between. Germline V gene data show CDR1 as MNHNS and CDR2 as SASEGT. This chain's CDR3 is CASSPEGGQSNQPQHF. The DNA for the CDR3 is TGTGCCAGCAGTCCCGAGGGGGGGCAGAGCAATCAGCCCCAGCATTTT.

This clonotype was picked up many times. CDR3 protein: CSVPKWRERLETQYF. The CDR3 region has the DNA TGCAGTGTCCCAAAGTGGCGGGAGCGGTTAGAGACCCAGTACTTC. The genes are TRBV20-1 and TRBJ2-5; 7 bases agree with TRBD2. Trimming removed 7 bases from V and 4 bases from J; junction bases left unmatched: 15. This CDR3 is built from 15 residues. Looked up from germline, CDR1 is DFQATT and CDR2 is SNEGSKA (reference sequence).

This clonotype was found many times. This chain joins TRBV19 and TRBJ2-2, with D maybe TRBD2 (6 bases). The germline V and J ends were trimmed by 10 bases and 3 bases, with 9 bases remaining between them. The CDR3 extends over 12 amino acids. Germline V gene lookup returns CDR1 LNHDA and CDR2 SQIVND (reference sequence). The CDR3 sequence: CATREYTGELFF. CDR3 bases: TGTGCCACCCGGGAGTACACCGGGGAGCTGTTTTTT.

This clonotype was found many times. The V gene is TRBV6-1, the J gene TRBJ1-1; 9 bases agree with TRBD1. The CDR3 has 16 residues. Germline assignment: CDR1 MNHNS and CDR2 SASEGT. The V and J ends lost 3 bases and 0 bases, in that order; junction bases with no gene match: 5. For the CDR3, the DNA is TGTGCCAGCAGTGACCCCGGGACAGGGCTGAACACTGAAGCTTTCTTT. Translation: CASSDPGTGLNTEAFF.